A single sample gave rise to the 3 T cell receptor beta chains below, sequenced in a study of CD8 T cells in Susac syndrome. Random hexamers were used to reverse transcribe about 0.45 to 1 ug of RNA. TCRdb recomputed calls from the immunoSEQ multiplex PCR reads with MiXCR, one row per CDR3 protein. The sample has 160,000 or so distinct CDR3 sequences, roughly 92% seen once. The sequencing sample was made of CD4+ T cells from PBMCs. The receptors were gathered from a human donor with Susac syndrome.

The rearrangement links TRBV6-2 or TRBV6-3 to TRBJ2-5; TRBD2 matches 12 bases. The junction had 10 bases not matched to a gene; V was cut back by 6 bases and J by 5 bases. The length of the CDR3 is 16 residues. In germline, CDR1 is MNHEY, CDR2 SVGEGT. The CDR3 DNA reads TGTGCCAGCAGCCCCCCCCGGACTAGCGGGGTGGAGACCCAGTACTTC. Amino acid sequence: CASSPPRTSGVETQYF.

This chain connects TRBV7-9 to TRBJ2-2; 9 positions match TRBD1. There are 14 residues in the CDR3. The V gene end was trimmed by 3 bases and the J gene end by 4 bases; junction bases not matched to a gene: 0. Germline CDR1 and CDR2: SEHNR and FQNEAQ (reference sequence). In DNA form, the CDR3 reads TGTGCCAGCAGCTTGGACAGGGGCACCGGGGAGCTGTTTTTT. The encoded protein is CASSLDRGTGELFF. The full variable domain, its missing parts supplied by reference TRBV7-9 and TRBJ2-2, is DTGVSQNPRHKITKRGQNVTFRCDPISEHNRLYWYRQTLGQGPEFLTYFQNEAQLEKSRLLSDRFSAERPKGSFSTLEIQRTEQGDSAMYLCASSLDRGTGELFFGEGSRLTVL.

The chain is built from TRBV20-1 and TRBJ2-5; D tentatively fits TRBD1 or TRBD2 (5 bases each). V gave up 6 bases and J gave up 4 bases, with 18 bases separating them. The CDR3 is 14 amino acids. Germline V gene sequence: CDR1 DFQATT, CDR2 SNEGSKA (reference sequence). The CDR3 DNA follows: TGCAGTGCCCCCGGTGGGGGTAGTGGAGAGACCCAGTACTTC. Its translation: CSAPGGGSGETQYF.